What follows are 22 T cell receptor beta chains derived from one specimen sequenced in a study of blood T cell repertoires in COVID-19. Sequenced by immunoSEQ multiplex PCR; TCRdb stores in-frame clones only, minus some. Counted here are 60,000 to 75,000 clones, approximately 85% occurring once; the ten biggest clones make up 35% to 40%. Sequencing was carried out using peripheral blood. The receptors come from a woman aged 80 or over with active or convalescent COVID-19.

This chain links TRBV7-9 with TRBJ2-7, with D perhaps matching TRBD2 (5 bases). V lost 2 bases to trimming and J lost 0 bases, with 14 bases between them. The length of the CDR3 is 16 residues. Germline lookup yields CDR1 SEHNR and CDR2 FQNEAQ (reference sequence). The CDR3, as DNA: TGTGCCAGCAGCTTATTTTCGGCGGGCAGCTCCTACGAGCAGTACTTC. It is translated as CASSLFSAGSSYEQYF. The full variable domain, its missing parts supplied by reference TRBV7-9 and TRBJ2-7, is DTGVSQNPRHKITKRGQNVTFRCDPISEHNRLYWYRQTLGQGPEFLTYFQNEAQLEKSRLLSDRFSAERPKGSFSTLEIQRTEQGDSAMYLCASSLFSAGSSYEQYFGPGTRLTVT.

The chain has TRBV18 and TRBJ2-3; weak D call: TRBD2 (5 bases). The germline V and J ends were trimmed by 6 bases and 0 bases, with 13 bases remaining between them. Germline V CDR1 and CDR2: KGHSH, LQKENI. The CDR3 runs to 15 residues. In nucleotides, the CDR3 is TGTGCCAGCTCCCAAAGGGAGTGGAGCACAGATACGCAGTATTTT. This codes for CASSQREWSTDTQYF. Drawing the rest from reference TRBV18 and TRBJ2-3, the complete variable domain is NAGVMQNPRHLVRRRGQEARLRCSPMKGHSHVYWYRQLPEEGLKFMVYLQKENIIDESGMPKERFSAEFPKEGPSILRIQQVVRGDSAAYFCASSQREWSTDTQYFGPGTRLTVL.

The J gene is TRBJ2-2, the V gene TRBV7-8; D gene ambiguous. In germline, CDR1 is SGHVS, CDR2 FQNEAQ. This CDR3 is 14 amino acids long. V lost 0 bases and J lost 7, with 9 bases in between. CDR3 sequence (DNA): TGTGCCAGCAGCTTAGCATCTTTCCGCGGGGAGCTGTTTTTT. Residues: CASSLASFRGELFF.

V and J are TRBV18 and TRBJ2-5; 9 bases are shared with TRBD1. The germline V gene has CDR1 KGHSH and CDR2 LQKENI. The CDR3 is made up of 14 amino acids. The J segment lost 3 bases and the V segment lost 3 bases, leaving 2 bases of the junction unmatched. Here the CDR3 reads CASSPRTGEETQYF. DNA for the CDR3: TGTGCCAGCTCACCTCGGACAGGGGAAGAGACCCAGTACTTC.

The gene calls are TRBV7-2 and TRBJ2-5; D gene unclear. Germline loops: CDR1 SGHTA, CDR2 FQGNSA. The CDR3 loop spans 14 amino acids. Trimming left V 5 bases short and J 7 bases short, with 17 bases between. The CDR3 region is CASSVLEVMTTQYF. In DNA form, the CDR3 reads TGTGCCAGCAGCGTCCTAGAAGTAATGACGACCCAGTACTTC.

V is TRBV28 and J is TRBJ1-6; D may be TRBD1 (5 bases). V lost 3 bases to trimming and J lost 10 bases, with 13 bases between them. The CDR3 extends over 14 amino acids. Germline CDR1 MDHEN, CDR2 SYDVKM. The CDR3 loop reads CASSLGGNRSPLHF. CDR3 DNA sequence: TGTGCCAGCAGTTTGGGGGGGAATAGATCACCCCTCCACTTT.

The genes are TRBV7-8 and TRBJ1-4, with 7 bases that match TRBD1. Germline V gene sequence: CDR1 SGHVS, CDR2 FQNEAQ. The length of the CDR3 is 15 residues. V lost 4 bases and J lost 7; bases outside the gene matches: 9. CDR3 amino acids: CASSSKDRILEKLFF. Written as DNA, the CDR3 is TGTGCCAGCAGCTCTAAGGACAGGATCCTTGAAAAACTGTTTTTT.

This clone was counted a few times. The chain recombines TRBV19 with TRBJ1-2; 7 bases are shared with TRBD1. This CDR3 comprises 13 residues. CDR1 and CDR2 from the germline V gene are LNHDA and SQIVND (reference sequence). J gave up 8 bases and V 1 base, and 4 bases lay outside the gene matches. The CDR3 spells CASSIAGQQGYTF. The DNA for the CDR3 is TGTGCCAGTAGTATAGCGGGACAGCAGGGCTACACCTTC.

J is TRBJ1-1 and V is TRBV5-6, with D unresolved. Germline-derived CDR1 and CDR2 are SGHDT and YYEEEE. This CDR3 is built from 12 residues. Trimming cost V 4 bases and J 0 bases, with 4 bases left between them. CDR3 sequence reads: CASSRVNTEAFF. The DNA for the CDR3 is TGTGCCAGCAGCCGTGTGAACACTGAAGCTTTCTTT.

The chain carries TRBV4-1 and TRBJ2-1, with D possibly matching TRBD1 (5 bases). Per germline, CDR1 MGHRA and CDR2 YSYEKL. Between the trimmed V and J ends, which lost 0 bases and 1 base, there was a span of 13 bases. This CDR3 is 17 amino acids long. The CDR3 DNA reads TGCGCCAGCAGCCAAGATCCTCCCAGGGATTCCTACAATGAGCAGTTCTTC. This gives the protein CASSQDPPRDSYNEQFF.

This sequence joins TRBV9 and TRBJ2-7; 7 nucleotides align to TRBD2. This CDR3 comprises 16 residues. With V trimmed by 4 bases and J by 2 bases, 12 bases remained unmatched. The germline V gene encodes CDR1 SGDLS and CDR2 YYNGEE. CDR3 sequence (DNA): TGTGCCAGCAGCCCCCCTGGGGCTAGCGGAACCTACGAGCAGTACTTC. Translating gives CASSPPGASGTYEQYF.

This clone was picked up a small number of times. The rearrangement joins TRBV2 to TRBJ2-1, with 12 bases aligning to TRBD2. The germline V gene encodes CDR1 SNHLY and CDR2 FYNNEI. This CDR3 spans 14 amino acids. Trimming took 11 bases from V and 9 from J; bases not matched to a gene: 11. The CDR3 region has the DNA TGTGCCCTAGAAGTTGGACTAGCGGGGAGTGAGCAGTTCTTC. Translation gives CALEVGLAGSEQFF.

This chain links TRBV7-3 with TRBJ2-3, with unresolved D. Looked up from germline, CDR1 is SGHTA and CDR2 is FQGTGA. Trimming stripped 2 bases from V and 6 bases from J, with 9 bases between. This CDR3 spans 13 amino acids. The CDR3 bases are TGTGCCAGCAGCTTAGCCACCAGGGATACGCAGTATTTT. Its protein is CASSLATRDTQYF.

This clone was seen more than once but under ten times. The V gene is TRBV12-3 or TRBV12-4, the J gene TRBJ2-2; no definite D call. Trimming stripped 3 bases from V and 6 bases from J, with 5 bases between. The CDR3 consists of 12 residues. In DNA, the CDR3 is TGTGCCAGCAGTTTTATCGCCGGGGAGCTGTTTTTT. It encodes CASSFIAGELFF.

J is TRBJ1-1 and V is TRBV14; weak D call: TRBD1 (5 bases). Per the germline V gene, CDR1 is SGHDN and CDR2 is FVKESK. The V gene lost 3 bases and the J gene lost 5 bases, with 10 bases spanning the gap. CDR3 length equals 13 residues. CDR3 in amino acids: CASSQGLITEAFF. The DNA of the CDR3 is TGTGCCAGCAGCCAGGGACTGATAACTGAAGCTTTCTTT.

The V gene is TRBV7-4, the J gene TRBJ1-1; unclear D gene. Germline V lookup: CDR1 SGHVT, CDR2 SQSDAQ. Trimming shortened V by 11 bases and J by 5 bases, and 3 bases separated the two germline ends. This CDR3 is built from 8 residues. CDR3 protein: CAHTEAFF. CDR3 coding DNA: TGTGCCCATACTGAAGCTTTCTTT.

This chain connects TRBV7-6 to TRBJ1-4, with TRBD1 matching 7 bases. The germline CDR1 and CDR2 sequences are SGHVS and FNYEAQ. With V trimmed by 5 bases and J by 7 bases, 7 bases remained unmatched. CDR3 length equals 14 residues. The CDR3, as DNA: TGTGCCAGCAGCGAGGGACAGCCACTTGAAAAACTGTTTTTT. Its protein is CASSEGQPLEKLFF.

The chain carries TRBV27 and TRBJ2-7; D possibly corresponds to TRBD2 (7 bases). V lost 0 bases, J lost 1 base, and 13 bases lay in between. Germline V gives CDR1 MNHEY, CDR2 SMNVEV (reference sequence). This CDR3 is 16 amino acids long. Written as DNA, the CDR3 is TGTGCCAGCAGTTTATCCTGGAAGGGGGGGTCCTACGAGCAGTACTTC. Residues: CASSLSWKGGSYEQYF.

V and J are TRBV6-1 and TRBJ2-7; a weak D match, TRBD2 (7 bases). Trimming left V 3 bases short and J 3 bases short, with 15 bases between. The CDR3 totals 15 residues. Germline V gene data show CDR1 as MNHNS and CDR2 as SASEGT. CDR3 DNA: TGTGCCAGCAGTGATTTGGGGGGGCCGAACTACGAGCAGTACTTC. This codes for CASSDLGGPNYEQYF.

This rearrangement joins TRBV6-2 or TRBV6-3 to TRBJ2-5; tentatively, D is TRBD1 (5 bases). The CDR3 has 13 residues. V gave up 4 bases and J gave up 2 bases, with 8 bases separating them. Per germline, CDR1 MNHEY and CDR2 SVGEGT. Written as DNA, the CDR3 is TGTGCCAGCAGTTGGGGCCCTCAAGAGACCCAGTACTTC. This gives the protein CASSWGPQETQYF.

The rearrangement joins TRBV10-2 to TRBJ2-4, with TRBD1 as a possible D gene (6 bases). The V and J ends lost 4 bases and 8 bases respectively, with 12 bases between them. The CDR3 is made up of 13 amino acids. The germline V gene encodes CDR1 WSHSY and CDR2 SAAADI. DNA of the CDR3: TGCGCCAGCAGTGTTAGGGGGTTCGACATTCAGTACTTC. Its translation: CASSVRGFDIQYF.

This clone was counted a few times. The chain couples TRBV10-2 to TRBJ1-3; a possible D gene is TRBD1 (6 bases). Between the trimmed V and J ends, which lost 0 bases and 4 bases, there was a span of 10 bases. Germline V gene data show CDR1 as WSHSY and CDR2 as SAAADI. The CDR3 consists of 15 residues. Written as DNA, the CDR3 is TGCGCCAGCAGTGAGTCGGGGGGGCCAGGAAACACCATATATTTT. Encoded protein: CASSESGGPGNTIYF.